This entry describes one T cell receptor (beta chain). Its target is not known. On cycle 4 day 1 and cycle 7 day 1, as well as at baseline, blood was sampled. The data were produced by immunoSEQ multiplex PCR, yet TCRdb's version contains in-frame clones alone and is incomplete. The sample includes fewer than 25,000 clones, 75% to 85% seen only once; the top ten take around 20%. The data belong to a study of OX40 agonist ivuxolimab in advanced cancers. Background on the study: Partial responses, seen in three patients, involved one hepatocellular carcinoma and two cutaneous melanomas. Study-wide findings and caveats: Doses of 0.1 to 3.0 mg/kg were accompanied by clonal expansion of CD4+ and CD8+ blood T cells by week 6.

V trimming: 3 bases; J trimming: 7 bases; junction bases outside the gene matches: 3. CDR3 length: 13 amino acids. CDR1 is LGHNA and CDR2 is YNFKEQ in the germline V gene. The TCR was taken from an adult with an advanced solid tumor such as melanoma, head and neck, liver or kidney cancer. The material was CD4+ or CD8+ T cells sorted from blood, obtained in a trial of the OX40 agonist ivuxolimab. The chain has TRBV4-2 and TRBJ2-7; 10 bases match TRBD2. The CDR3 coding sequence is TGTGCCAGCAGCCAGAAACTAGCGGGGGAGCAGTACTTC. It is translated as CASSQKLAGEQYF.